A single sample gave rise to the 5 T cell receptor beta chains below, sequenced in a study of shared clonotypes between healthy human individuals. TCRdb's copy holds only in-frame clones and misses some; the assay was immunoSEQ multiplex PCR. The table shows roughly 2.2 million clones, with under 95% occurring only once. Specimen: naive CD4+ T cells from PBMCs. Specified subset: CD45RA+ positively selected. The receptors shown here come from a man aged 18 to 29 in good health. Some clones in this sample may be carry-over from other donors' samples.

J is TRBJ1-2 and V is TRBV6-1, with D tentatively TRBD1 (5 bases). Trimming shortened V by 6 bases and J by 3 bases, and 8 bases separated the two germline ends. The germline V gene has CDR1 MNHNS and CDR2 SASEGT. The CDR3 totals 12 residues. CDR3 sequence (DNA): TGTGCCAGCAGGACAGCCTACTATGGCTACACCTTC. It specifies CASRTAYYGYTF.

As to this clone: Other DNA sequences in this sample translate to the same CDR3. The V and J genes are TRBV7-2 and TRBJ2-1; D not resolved. CDR3 size: 11 residues. Looked up from germline, CDR1 is SGHTA and CDR2 is FQGNSA. V lost 5 bases, J lost 8 bases, and 7 bases lay in between. The CDR3 here is CASSRIYEQFF. CDR3 bases: TGTGCCAGCAGCCGGATCTATGAGCAGTTCTTC.

The chain recombines TRBV11-1 with TRBJ2-5, with 10 bases that match TRBD2. This CDR3 region has 16 residues. Trimming at V came to 1 base and at J to 5 bases, leaving 7 bases not matched to a gene. Germline values: CDR1 SGHAT, CDR2 FQDESV (reference sequence). Written as DNA, the CDR3 is TGTGCCAGCAGCTTAGAGCTAGCGGGAGTCGGGGAGACCCAGTACTTC. This gives the protein CASSLELAGVGETQYF.

This clone was observed once. V usage is TRBV11-1 and J usage is TRBJ2-7, with D tentatively TRBD2 (5 bases). Germline assignment: CDR1 SGHAT and CDR2 FQDESV (reference sequence). The V gene lost 1 base and the J gene lost 6 bases, with 16 bases spanning the gap. CDR3 length equals 15 residues. The CDR3 DNA sequence: TGTGCCAGCAGCTTAGACAAGGGAGCGAGGGTCGAGCAGTACTTC. Protein sequence: CASSLDKGARVEQYF.

V usage is TRBV18 and J usage is TRBJ2-1, with no clear D. CDR1 is KGHSH and CDR2 is LQKENI in the germline V gene. V lost 4 bases and J 8 bases, leaving 18 bases between the germline ends. The CDR3 is 15 residues long. The chain's CDR3 is CASSLRPDDMDEQFF. In DNA form, the CDR3 reads TGTGCCAGCTCACTTAGGCCCGATGATATGGATGAGCAGTTCTTC. Full variable domain (remainder filled in from reference TRBV18 and TRBJ2-1): NAGVMQNPRHLVRRRGQEARLRCSPMKGHSHVYWYRQLPEEGLKFMVYLQKENIIDESGMPKERFSAEFPKEGPSILRIQQVVRGDSAAYFCASSLRPDDMDEQFFGPGTRLTVL.